These 24 T cell receptor beta chains were all obtained from the same sample, sequenced in a study of T cell responses to AZD1222 COVID-19 vaccine. Clones were read by immunoSEQ multiplex PCR, and TCRdb kept only the in-frame ones, dropping some. The table for this sample gives about 140,000 clones. Material for sequencing was peripheral blood. All receptors come from an adult in good health.

The chain links TRBV3-1 (or the pseudogene TRBV3-2) to TRBJ2-1; 8 positions match TRBD1. Germline trimming cut 4 bases from V and 6 bases from J; bases unmatched to any gene: 5. CDR1 and CDR2 from the germline V gene are LGHDT and YNNKEL (reference sequence). The CDR3 totals 14 residues. CDR3 DNA: TGTGCCAGCAGCCTGCCGGGACAGGTCAATGAGCAGTTCTTC. The encoded protein is CASSLPGQVNEQFF.

This chain links TRBV4-3 with TRBJ1-2; D is perhaps TRBD1 (5 bases). The V end lost 0 bases, the J end lost 2 bases, and 13 bases lay between the germline ends. The germline V gene encodes CDR1 LGHNA and CDR2 YSLEER. The CDR3 extends over 16 amino acids. CDR3 in amino acids: CASSQEGGGGNYGYTF. The CDR3 DNA reads TGCGCCAGCAGCCAAGAGGGCGGGGGAGGGAACTATGGCTACACCTTC.

J is TRBJ2-5 and V is TRBV5-6, with D unresolved. The CDR3 consists of 15 residues. V lost 6 bases to trimming and J lost 7 bases, with 22 bases between them. CDR1 is SGHDT and CDR2 is YYEEEE in the germline V gene. In DNA form, the CDR3 reads TGTGCCAGCACCACCCCCGACCCCCAACCAGGGACCCAGTACTTC. This codes for CASTTPDPQPGTQYF.

The genes are TRBV6-5 and TRBJ2-6, with D tentatively TRBD1 (5 bases). The germline CDR1 and CDR2 sequences are MNHEY and SVGAGI. Trimming shortened V by 4 bases and J by 0 bases, and 10 bases separated the two germline ends. The CDR3 is 16 amino acids. The CDR3 is CASSSPGASGANVLTF. Written as DNA, the CDR3 is TGTGCCAGCAGTTCCCCTGGGGCCTCTGGGGCCAACGTCCTGACTTTC.

The V gene is TRBV11-2, the J gene TRBJ2-7; the D gene could be TRBD1 or TRBD2 (6 bases each). From germline, CDR1 is SGHAT and CDR2 FQNNGV. V lost 3 bases to trimming and J lost 3 bases, with 12 bases between them. CDR3 length equals 14 residues. This CDR3 reads CASSLGGTNYEQYF. The CDR3 nucleotides read TGTGCCAGCAGCTTGGGGGGCACGAACTACGAGCAGTACTTC.

The chain combines TRBV5-1 with TRBJ1-2, with D perhaps matching TRBD1 (6 bases). Germline CDR1 SGHRS, CDR2 YFSETQ. Trimming took 4 bases from V and 8 from J, leaving 18 bases between them. This CDR3 comprises 14 residues. In DNA, the CDR3 is TGCGCCAGCAGCGCCGACTGGCCAGACAGGGGCTACACCTTC. This codes for CASSADWPDRGYTF.

This sequence joins TRBV20-1 and TRBJ1-2; D call uncertain. The CDR3 extends over 13 amino acids. Trimming cost V 3 bases and J 8 bases, with 16 bases left between them. CDR1 is DFQATT and CDR2 is SNEGSKA in the germline V gene (reference sequence). CDR3: CSASPGSGLGYTF. CDR3 DNA: TGCAGTGCTAGTCCTGGGAGCGGCCTGGGCTACACCTTC.

The chain uses TRBV4-2 and TRBJ1-2; D possibly corresponds to TRBD1 (5 bases). V was clipped by 0 bases and J by 6 bases, with 14 bases between them. This CDR3 has 15 residues. Germline V gene lookup returns CDR1 LGHNA and CDR2 YNFKEQ. The CDR3 sequence is CASSQDVGQGHGYTF. Here the CDR3 DNA reads TGTGCCAGCAGCCAAGATGTAGGGCAGGGCCATGGCTACACCTTC.

The chain carries TRBV6-5 and TRBJ1-1; D is ambiguous. Germline CDR1 reads MNHEY; CDR2 reads SVGAGI. This CDR3 has 13 amino acids. V dropped 8 bases and J dropped 1 base, with 11 bases sitting between them. CDR3 sequence: CASQVGWNTEAFF. Written as DNA, the CDR3 is TGTGCCAGCCAAGTTGGTTGGAACACTGAAGCTTTCTTT.

The chain employs TRBV5-1 and TRBJ2-1, with TRBD2 matching 7 bases. The CDR3 extends over 14 amino acids. After removal of 2 bases from V and 4 bases from J, the junction contained 3 bases not matched to a gene. Germline V lookup: CDR1 SGHRS, CDR2 YFSETQ. Here the CDR3 reads CASSLSSGYNEQFF. CDR3 DNA: TGCGCCAGCAGCTTATCTAGCGGTTACAATGAGCAGTTCTTC.

The chain combines TRBV6-5 with TRBJ2-3; 8 nucleotides align to TRBD1. CDR1 is MNHEY, CDR2 SVGAGI, per germline. The CDR3 is 12 amino acids. The trim removed 8 bases at V and 5 bases at J, leaving 3 bases unmatched. This chain's CDR3 is CASRQGKDTQYF. DNA for the CDR3: TGTGCCAGCCGACAGGGGAAAGATACGCAGTATTTT.

The chain uses TRBV3-1 (or the pseudogene TRBV3-2) and TRBJ1-3; possibly TRBD1 for D (6 bases). Germline V gene data show CDR1 as LGHDT and CDR2 as YNNKEL (reference sequence). There are 14 residues in the CDR3. Trimming removed 1 base from V and 4 bases from J, with 8 bases in between. The CDR3 sequence: CASSQAGVGNTIYF. CDR3 DNA sequence: TGTGCCAGCAGCCAAGCAGGGGTGGGAAACACCATATATTTT.

The V call is TRBV19, the J call TRBJ2-3, with 8 bases aligning to TRBD2. The CDR3 loop spans 16 amino acids. The germline gives CDR1 LNHDA, CDR2 SQIVND (reference sequence). After removal of 5 bases from V and 2 bases from J, the junction contained 9 bases not matched to a gene. This chain's CDR3 is CASSFGRGELTDTQYF. The CDR3 coding sequence is TGTGCCAGTAGTTTCGGGCGGGGGGAGCTCACAGATACGCAGTATTTT.

CDR3 in amino acids: CASSLETGKQFF. The DNA of the CDR3 is TGTGCCAGCAGCTTAGAGACAGGGAAGCAGTTCTTC. This chain connects TRBV7-9 to TRBJ2-1; TRBD1 agrees at 7 bases. This CDR3 spans 12 amino acids. Germline V gives CDR1 SEHNR, CDR2 FQNEAQ (reference sequence). Unmatched junction bases numbered 2, after V lost 1 base and J lost 11 bases.

The genes are TRBV11-3 and TRBJ1-1, with D possibly TRBD1 on 5 matching bases. V was cut by 1 base and J by 0 bases, with 15 bases left in between. Per the germline V gene, CDR1 is SGHNT and CDR2 is YENEEA. This CDR3 has 17 residues. The CDR3 is CASSLGGTGALNTEAFF. The CDR3 nucleotides read TGTGCCAGCAGCTTAGGAGGCACAGGAGCTCTGAACACTGAAGCTTTCTTT.

CDR3 DNA sequence: TGTGCCAGTACCACACAGGGCTTGGGGGGGAATTCACCCCTCCACTTT. This translates into CASTTQGLGGNSPLHF. The chain couples TRBV19 to TRBJ1-6; D possibly corresponds to TRBD1 (6 bases). Germline V gene sequence: CDR1 LNHDA, CDR2 SQIVND (reference sequence). CDR3 length: 16 amino acids. The germline V and J ends were trimmed by 7 bases and 7 bases, with 20 bases remaining between them.

V and J are TRBV3-1 (or the pseudogene TRBV3-2) and TRBJ1-3, with TRBD1 matching 7 bases. Germline values: CDR1 LGHDT, CDR2 YNNKEL (reference sequence). This CDR3 contains 15 residues. The V gene end was trimmed by 2 bases and the J gene end by 2 bases; junction bases not matched to a gene: 3. CDR3 coding DNA: TGTGCCAGCAGCCAAATGACAGGGCCTGGAAACACCATATATTTT. Translation: CASSQMTGPGNTIYF.

In DNA form, the CDR3 reads TGCAGCGCCTCAGAACAGGGTCGAGATACGCAGTATTTT. Its protein is CSASEQGRDTQYF. The chain couples TRBV29-1 to TRBJ2-3, with D maybe TRBD1 (6 bases). Germline CDR1 and CDR2: SQVTM and ANQGSEA. Trimming took 7 bases from V and 5 from J, leaving 16 bases between them. The CDR3 runs to 13 residues.

This chain connects TRBV19 to TRBJ1-1; a possible D gene is TRBD1 (5 bases). CDR3 size: 13 residues. The germline V gene has CDR1 LNHDA and CDR2 SQIVND (reference sequence). Trimming shortened V by 6 bases and J by 3 bases, and 11 bases separated the two germline ends. CDR3 in amino acids: CASSEGSHTEAFF. The CDR3 nucleotides read TGTGCCAGTAGCGAGGGGTCCCACACTGAAGCTTTCTTT.

The chain carries TRBV7-2 and TRBJ2-2, with TRBD1 as a possible D gene (5 bases). Trimming took 3 bases from V and 0 from J, leaving 11 bases between them. The CDR3 loop spans 16 amino acids. Looked up from germline, CDR1 is SGHTA and CDR2 is FQGNSA. CDR3 DNA: TGTGCCAGCAGCTTGGGTGGACACGCGAACACCGGGGAGCTGTTTTTT. It translates to CASSLGGHANTGELFF.

V usage is TRBV7-9 and J usage is TRBJ2-5; 10 bases match TRBD2. V trimming: 1 base; J trimming: 3 bases; junction bases outside the gene matches: 5. The length of the CDR3 is 16 residues. Germline assignment: CDR1 SEHNR and CDR2 FQNEAQ (reference sequence). In DNA, the CDR3 is TGTGCCAGCAGCTTAGGGCTAGCGGGGGCCAAAGAGACCCAGTACTTC. Translating gives CASSLGLAGAKETQYF. The full variable domain, completed using reference TRBV7-9 and TRBJ2-5, is DTGVSQNPRHKITKRGQNVTFRCDPISEHNRLYWYRQTLGQGPEFLTYFQNEAQLEKSRLLSDRFSAERPKGSFSTLEIQRTEQGDSAMYLCASSLGLAGAKETQYFGPGTRLLVL.

The chain joins TRBV6-1 to TRBJ2-3, with D tentatively TRBD2 (7 bases). The CDR3 runs to 16 residues. Germline values: CDR1 MNHNS, CDR2 SASEGT. V lost 4 bases and J lost 6, with 20 bases in between. The CDR3 here is CASSVRGRGLGDTQYF. The CDR3, as DNA: TGTGCCAGCAGTGTCCGGGGGCGGGGGCTAGGGGATACGCAGTATTTT.

The genes are TRBV2 and TRBJ1-3; maybe TRBD1 (6 bases). CDR3 size: 15 residues. In germline, CDR1 is SNHLY, CDR2 FYNNEI. The germline V and J ends were trimmed by 4 bases and 11 bases, with 21 bases remaining between them. As DNA, the CDR3 is TGTGCCAGCAGTGTGGGGGGGCCCCCAAATTCCCCCATATATTTT. This encodes CASSVGGPPNSPIYF.

This chain links TRBV7-2 with TRBJ1-2, with 10 bases lining up with TRBD1. This CDR3 spans 15 amino acids. Germline CDR1 SGHTA, CDR2 FQGNSA. V was clipped by 3 bases and J by 5 bases; unmatched bases: 6. CDR3 coding DNA: TGTGCCAGCAGCTTCGCAGGACAGGGGGTATATGGCTACACCTTC. Protein product: CASSFAGQGVYGYTF.